The 27 T cell receptor beta chains listed next were all sequenced from one sample in a study of shared clonotypes between healthy human individuals. Some clones are missing from TCRdb's copy, which holds only in-frame ones; the method was immunoSEQ multiplex PCR. The sample holds about 450,000 clones, around 79% seen once. The sample taken for sequencing was PBMCs. Receptors were obtained from a middle-aged woman in good health. Some clones in this sample may be carry-over from other donors' samples.

This chain joins TRBV30 and TRBJ2-2; D unclear. Germline V CDR1 and CDR2: GTSNPN, SVGIG (reference sequence). With 2 bases removed from V and 6 bases from J, the gap between germline ends came to 4 bases. The CDR3 is 11 residues long. CDR3 DNA: TGTGCCTGGAGTAGGGCCGGGGAGCTGTTTTTT. Protein sequence: CAWSRAGELFF.

This clone was seen a single time. The gene calls are TRBV7-8 and TRBJ2-7; 9 bases align to TRBD2. CDR3 length: 15 residues. Unmatched junction bases numbered 4, after V lost 1 base and J lost 3 bases. The germline gives CDR1 SGHVS, CDR2 FQNEAQ. The CDR3 sequence: CASSLELAGLYEQYF. CDR3 nucleotide sequence: TGTGCCAGCAGCTTAGAGCTAGCGGGGCTCTACGAGCAGTACTTC.

V gene TRBV9 combines with J gene TRBJ2-1; D may be TRBD1 (6 bases). This CDR3 has 17 residues. Germline V gives CDR1 SGDLS, CDR2 YYNGEE. Trimming removed 0 bases at V and 1 base at J, with 14 bases between. CDR3 loop: CASSVDRDMGSYNEQFF. CDR3 nucleotide sequence: TGTGCCAGCAGCGTAGACAGGGATATGGGGTCCTACAATGAGCAGTTCTTC.

Here the CDR3 DNA reads TGTGCCAGTAGTTATACGGCTGGGGCCTACGAGCAGTACTTC. It yields the protein CASSYTAGAYEQYF. The chain has TRBV19 and TRBJ2-7; D is uncertain. The CDR3 is 14 amino acids. CDR1 is LNHDA and CDR2 is SQIVND in the germline V gene (reference sequence). Trimming took off 5 bases at V and 2 bases at J, with 13 bases between the two ends.

The chain joins TRBV25-1 to TRBJ1-6; 7 bases match TRBD1. Germline V lookup: CDR1 MGHDK, CDR2 SYGVNS. J was trimmed by 6 bases and V by 6 bases; bases with no gene match: 5. The CDR3 is 14 residues long. In DNA form, the CDR3 reads TGTGCCAGCAGCCTACAGGGGTCTAATTCACCCCTCCACTTT. Encoded protein: CASSLQGSNSPLHF.

This clone was counted at least ten times. The chain is built from TRBV6-1 and TRBJ2-7, with D unresolved. There are 15 residues in the CDR3. Per germline, CDR1 MNHNS and CDR2 SASEGT. The V gene lost 2 bases and the J gene lost 0 bases, with 11 bases spanning the gap. The chain's CDR3 is CASSEPWPSSYEQYF. CDR3 in DNA: TGTGCCAGCAGTGAACCCTGGCCCAGCTCCTACGAGCAGTACTTC.

The V and J genes are TRBV5-1 and TRBJ2-1; D tentatively fits TRBD1 or TRBD2 (6 bases each). The CDR3 extends over 15 amino acids. The germline V and J ends were trimmed by 0 bases and 4 bases, with 11 bases remaining between them. In germline, CDR1 is SGHRS, CDR2 YFSETQ. The chain's CDR3 is CASSLALGGYNEQFF. The CDR3 nucleotides read TGCGCCAGCAGCTTGGCCCTAGGGGGGTACAATGAGCAGTTCTTC.

V is TRBV15 and J is TRBJ2-7; TRBD1 is a possible D gene (5 bases). CDR3 length: 15 residues. Trimming stripped 0 bases from V and 2 bases from J, with 11 bases between. The germline CDR1 and CDR2 sequences are LNHNV and YYDKDF (reference sequence). The CDR3 nucleotides read TGTGCCACCAGCAGAGATCGGATAGGGGCCTACGAGCAGTACTTC. Protein: CATSRDRIGAYEQYF.

The chain employs TRBV5-6 and TRBJ2-5, with 10 nucleotides matching TRBD2. The CDR3 has 15 amino acids. CDR1 and CDR2 (germline): SGHDT, YYEEEE. J gave up 11 bases and V 0 bases, and 10 bases lay outside the gene matches. CDR3 sequence (DNA): TGTGCCAGCAGCTTGGGCAGTCTAGCGGGAGCTGAGCAGTACTTC. Translation: CASSLGSLAGAEQYF.

V and J are TRBV5-4 and TRBJ2-1; maybe TRBD1 (6 bases). The CDR3 consists of 15 residues. In germline, CDR1 is SGHNT, CDR2 YYREEE (reference sequence). The V end lost 4 bases, the J end lost 10 bases, and 21 bases lay between the germline ends. The CDR3 DNA follows: TGTGCCAGCAGCCCAAACAGGGATCGAATTTCGGAGCAGTTCTTC. This codes for CASSPNRDRISEQFF.

Regarding this clone: A far larger clone lies a single base away; this is likely a read error. CDR3 DNA sequence: TGTGCCAGCAATGACCGTTCTACATTCTCCTACGAGCAGTACTTC. It yields the protein CASNDRSTFSYEQYF. The rearrangement links TRBV2 to TRBJ2-7, with no clear D. CDR1 SNHLY and CDR2 FYNNEI come from the germline V gene. V lost 7 bases and J 0 bases, leaving 16 bases between the germline ends. The CDR3 is 15 amino acids.

V usage is TRBV6-5 and J usage is TRBJ2-7, with 12 bases fitting TRBD2. Looked up from germline, CDR1 is MNHEY and CDR2 is SVGAGI. This CDR3 is 16 amino acids long. V lost 2 bases and J lost 5; bases outside the gene matches: 7. CDR3 in amino acids: CASSYRLAGGPHEQYF. The CDR3 bases are TGTGCCAGCAGTTACCGGCTAGCGGGAGGGCCTCACGAGCAGTACTTC.

The chain uses TRBV11-2 and TRBJ1-5; D might be TRBD1 (5 bases). Germline lookup yields CDR1 SGHAT and CDR2 FQNNGV. The CDR3 is made up of 15 amino acids. Between the trimmed V and J ends, which lost 0 bases and 2 bases, there was a span of 8 bases. CDR3 nucleotide sequence: TGTGCCAGCAGCTTAGATATCAGGGGCAATCAGCCCCAGCATTTT. Translating gives CASSLDIRGNQPQHF.

Ten or more counts support this clone. J is TRBJ2-1 and V is TRBV28; 13 bases map to TRBD2. This CDR3 region has 18 residues. In germline, CDR1 is MDHEN, CDR2 SYDVKM. V gave up 5 bases and J gave up 6 bases; unmatched junction bases: 13. CDR3: CASSMLPWTSGSRNEQFF. The CDR3 DNA is TGTGCCAGCAGTATGCTTCCCTGGACTAGCGGGAGTCGCAATGAGCAGTTCTTC.

This clone has a count of ten or more. J is TRBJ2-2 and V is TRBV11-2; TRBD2 is a possible D gene (5 bases). Trimming cost V 5 bases and J 4 bases, with 17 bases left between them. Germline CDR1 and CDR2: SGHAT and FQNNGV. The CDR3 loop spans 16 amino acids. This chain's CDR3 is CASSPSGLGSTGELFF. The CDR3 DNA reads TGTGCCAGCAGCCCCAGCGGACTGGGGAGCACCGGGGAGCTGTTTTTT.

This clone occurred once. The V gene is TRBV7-9, the J gene TRBJ1-4, with TRBD1 identical over 9 bases. Germline CDR1 SEHNR, CDR2 FQNEAQ (reference sequence). Trimming at V came to 0 bases and at J to 7 bases, leaving 9 bases not matched to a gene. This CDR3 is built from 17 residues. The CDR3 loop is CASSLAGQGLRVEKLFF. The CDR3 region has the DNA TGTGCCAGCAGCTTAGCGGGACAGGGATTAAGGGTTGAAAAACTGTTTTTT. Full variable domain (outside the CDR3, taken from reference TRBV7-9 and TRBJ1-4): DTGVSQNPRHKITKRGQNVTFRCDPISEHNRLYWYRQTLGQGPEFLTYFQNEAQLEKSRLLSDRFSAERPKGSFSTLEIQRTEQGDSAMYLCASSLAGQGLRVEKLFFGSGTQLSVL.

In this sample, this clone turned up many times. The chain recombines TRBV7-2 with TRBJ2-7; D not certain. Germline lookup yields CDR1 SGHTA and CDR2 FQGNSA. The CDR3 totals 13 residues. V lost 0 bases and J 5 bases, leaving 8 bases between the germline ends. For the CDR3, the DNA is TGTGCCAGCAGCTTAGCGAATTCGGACGAGCAGTACTTC. Protein product: CASSLANSDEQYF. Based on the CDR3 plus reference TRBV7-2 and TRBJ2-7, the full variable domain is GAGVSQSPSNKVTEKGKDVELRCDPISGHTALYWYRQSLGQGLEFLIYFQGNSAPDKSGLPSDRFSAERTGGSVSTLTIQRTQQEDSAVYLCASSLANSDEQYFGPGTRLTVT.

In its sample, this clone was seen a few times. The sample contains more than one DNA sequence encoding this CDR3. The J gene is TRBJ2-7, the V gene TRBV9; maybe TRBD2 (5 bases). CDR1 SGDLS and CDR2 YYNGEE come from the germline V gene. Trimming pared 0 bases from V and 3 bases from J, leaving 13 bases between. CDR3 size: 15 residues. CDR3 region: CASSVGGRTDYEQYF. The CDR3, as DNA: TGTGCCAGCAGCGTAGGCGGACGGACTGACTACGAGCAGTACTTC.

The V gene is TRBV27, the J gene TRBJ2-2; TRBD1 or TRBD2 may be the D gene (6 bases each). The CDR3 contains 17 residues. The germline V and J ends were trimmed by 2 bases and 5 bases, with 18 bases remaining between them. Germline loops: CDR1 MNHEY, CDR2 SMNVEV (reference sequence). CDR3 in DNA: TGTGCCAGCAGTTTAAGGGTCGACGGGGGCCGTACCGGGGAGCTGTTTTTT. This gives the protein CASSLRVDGGRTGELFF.

In this sample, this clone turned up once. The V call is TRBV30, the J call TRBJ2-3; D uncertain. Looked up from germline, CDR1 is GTSNPN and CDR2 is SVGIG (reference sequence). CDR3 length: 13 residues. Trimming stripped 2 bases from V and 0 bases from J, with 6 bases between. CDR3 nucleotides: TGTGCCTGGAGTACCCATAGCACAGATACGCAGTATTTT. Translating gives CAWSTHSTDTQYF.

The V gene is TRBV15, the J gene TRBJ2-7; D might be TRBD1 or TRBD2, each matching 5 bases. Germline CDR1 and CDR2: LNHNV and YYDKDF (reference sequence). Trimming took 5 bases from V and 4 from J, leaving 18 bases between them. The CDR3 extends over 15 amino acids. In DNA form, the CDR3 reads TGTGCCACCAGCCCAAACCCAGGGACCCGTTACGAGCAGTACTTC. Encoded protein: CATSPNPGTRYEQYF.

V usage is TRBV7-2 and J usage is TRBJ2-3; D uncertain. V lost 3 bases, J lost 5 bases, and 6 bases lay in between. The CDR3 length is 12 residues. The germline CDR1 and CDR2 sequences are SGHTA and FQGNSA. Written as DNA, the CDR3 is TGTGCCAGCAGCTTCCTGGGAGATACGCAGTATTTT. It specifies CASSFLGDTQYF.

This chain connects TRBV28 to TRBJ2-3; TRBD2 agrees at 9 bases. V trimming: 5 bases; J trimming: 0 bases; junction bases outside the gene matches: 6. CDR3 length: 16 residues. From germline, CDR1 is MDHEN and CDR2 SYDVKM. DNA for the CDR3: TGTGCCAGCAGTCCTCTAGCGGGAACTAGCACAGATACGCAGTATTTT. It codes for CASSPLAGTSTDTQYF.

The rearrangement joins TRBV27 to TRBJ2-2; 9 bases map to TRBD2. Germline loops: CDR1 MNHEY, CDR2 SMNVEV (reference sequence). The CDR3 is 16 residues long. The V gene end was trimmed by 7 bases and the J gene end by 2 bases; junction bases not matched to a gene: 8. The CDR3 reads CASTQGGRANTGELFF. The DNA of the CDR3 is TGTGCCAGCACCCAAGGCGGGAGGGCCAACACCGGGGAGCTGTTTTTT.

The CDR3 loop is CASSPLGDWLNYEQYF. CDR3 nucleotide sequence: TGTGCCAGCAGTCCATTGGGGGACTGGCTTAACTACGAGCAGTACTTC. J is TRBJ2-7 and V is TRBV28; maybe TRBD2 (6 bases). Between the trimmed V and J ends, which lost 5 bases and 3 bases, there was a span of 20 bases. The CDR3 loop spans 16 amino acids. Germline V gene sequence: CDR1 MDHEN, CDR2 SYDVKM.

This clone was picked up a small number of times. The chain couples TRBV10-3 to TRBJ2-5; 7 bases line up with TRBD2. J was trimmed by 5 bases and V by 2 bases; bases with no gene match: 5. The CDR3 length is 14 residues. Germline V gene data show CDR1 as ENHRY and CDR2 as SYGVKD. CDR3 residues: CAISEAGEQETQYF. The CDR3 DNA sequence: TGTGCCATCAGTGAGGCGGGAGAGCAGGAGACCCAGTACTTC.

The genes are TRBV9 and TRBJ2-7; 12 bases are a match to TRBD2. Germline CDR1 SGDLS, CDR2 YYNGEE. CDR3 length equals 15 residues. V lost 3 bases to trimming and J lost 8 bases; unmatched junction nucleotides: 9. CDR3 nucleotide sequence: TGTGCCAGCAGCGCACAGGGAGGACTAGCGGGAAAGCAGTACTTC. Its protein product is CASSAQGGLAGKQYF.